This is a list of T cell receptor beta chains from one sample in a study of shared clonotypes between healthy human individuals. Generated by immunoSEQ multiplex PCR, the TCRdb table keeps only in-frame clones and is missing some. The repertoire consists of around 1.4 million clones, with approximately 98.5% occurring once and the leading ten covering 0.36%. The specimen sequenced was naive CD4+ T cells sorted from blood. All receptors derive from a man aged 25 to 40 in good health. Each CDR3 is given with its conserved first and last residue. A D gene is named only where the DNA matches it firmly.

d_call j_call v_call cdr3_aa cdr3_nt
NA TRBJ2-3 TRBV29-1 CSVTESTDTQYF TGCAGCGTTACCGAAAGCACAGATACGCAGTATTTT
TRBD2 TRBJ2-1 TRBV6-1 CASSEHRVAGALSAYNEQFF TGTGCCAGCAGTGAACATAGGGTAGCGGGAGCGCTATCAGCCTACAATGAGCAGTTCTTC
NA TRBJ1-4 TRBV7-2 CASSLASTAEKLFF TGTGCCAGCAGCTTAGCGAGTACAGCTGAAAAACTGTTTTTT
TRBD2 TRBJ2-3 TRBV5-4 CASSTSGSGDTQYF TGTGCCAGCAGCACGAGCGGGAGTGGAGATACGCAGTATTTT
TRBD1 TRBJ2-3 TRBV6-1 CASRDRRPSTDTQYF TGTGCCAGCCGGGACAGGAGGCCTAGCACAGATACGCAGTATTTT
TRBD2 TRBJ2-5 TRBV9 CASSVAGLAGQETQYF TGTGCCAGCAGCGTAGCGGGGCTAGCGGGCCAAGAGACCCAGTACTTC
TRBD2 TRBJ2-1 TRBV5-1 CASHGLAGVNEQFF TGCGCCAGCCACGGACTAGCGGGCGTCAATGAGCAGTTCTTC
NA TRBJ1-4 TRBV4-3 CASSQDHRVENEKLFF TGCGCCAGCAGCCAAGATCACAGGGTGGAAAATGAAAAACTGTTTTTT
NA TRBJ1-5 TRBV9 CASSGGLNNQPQHF TGTGCCAGCAGCGGGGGATTGAACAATCAGCCCCAGCATTTT
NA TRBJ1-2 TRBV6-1 CASSVGITDYGYTF TGTGCCAGCAGTGTAGGAATAACGGACTATGGCTACACCTTC
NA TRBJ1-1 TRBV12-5 CASALDTYTEAFF TGTGCTAGTGCCTTGGACACTTACACTGAAGCTTTCTTT
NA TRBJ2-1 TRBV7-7 CASSLSLGSSYNEQFF TGTGCTAGCAGCTTATCGTTGGGGAGCTCCTACAATGAGCAGTTCTTC
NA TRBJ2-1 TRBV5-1 CASSTTRNNEQFF TGCGCCAGCAGCACAACTCGAAACAATGAGCAGTTCTTC
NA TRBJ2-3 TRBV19 CASSISRTDTQYF TGTGCCAGTAGTATATCCCGCACAGATACGCAGTATTTT
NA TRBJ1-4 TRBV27 CASRPGRTAQNEKLFF TGTGCCAGCAGACCGGGACGGACGGCCCAGAATGAAAAACTGTTTTTT
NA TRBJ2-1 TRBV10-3 CAISESLTRTPISSYNEQFF TGTGCCATCAGTGAGTCTTTGACGCGGACCCCCATCAGCTCCTACAATGAGCAGTTCTTC
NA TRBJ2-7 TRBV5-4 CASSSGAEFGQYF TGTGCCAGCAGCTCAGGGGCCGAGTTCGGGCAGTACTTC
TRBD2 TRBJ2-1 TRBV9 CASSVVSSGIYNEQFF TGTGCCAGCAGCGTAGTTTCTAGCGGCATCTACAATGAGCAGTTCTTC
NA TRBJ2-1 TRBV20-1 CSASDNEQFF TGCAGTGCTTCAGACAATGAGCAGTTCTTC
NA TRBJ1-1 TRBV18 CASSPLPAATEAFF TGTGCCAGCTCACCACTTCCGGCGGCCACTGAAGCTTTCTTT
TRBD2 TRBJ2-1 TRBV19 CASSLRAGGSYNEQFF TGTGCCAGTAGTCTCCGAGCGGGAGGGAGCTACAATGAGCAGTTCTTC
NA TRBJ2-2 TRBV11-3 CASSPRDTGELFF TGTGCCAGCAGTCCCCGGGACACCGGGGAGCTGTTTTTT
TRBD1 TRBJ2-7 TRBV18 CASSFPGGVQSEQYF TGTGCCAGCTCATTTCCAGGGGGCGTCCAAAGCGAGCAGTACTTC
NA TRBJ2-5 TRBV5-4 CASSIAPQGGETQYF TGTGCCAGCAGCATTGCGCCCCAGGGTGGGGAGACCCAGTACTTC
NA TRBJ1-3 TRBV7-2 CASSLTWWTSDGNTIYF TGTGCCAGCAGCTTAACCTGGTGGACCTCAGACGGAAACACCATATATTTT
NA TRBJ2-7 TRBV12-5 CASVTGYYEQYF TGTGCTAGTGTAACAGGGTACTACGAGCAGTACTTC
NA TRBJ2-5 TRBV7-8 CASSSYRGGETQYF TGTGCCAGCAGCTCCTACAGGGGAGGGGAGACCCAGTACTTC
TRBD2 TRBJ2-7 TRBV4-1 CASRQAGAGYYEQYF TGCGCCAGCAGGCAAGCGGGAGCCGGGTACTACGAGCAGTACTTC
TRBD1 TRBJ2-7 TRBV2 CASGRDRGRGEQYF TGTGCCAGCGGCCGGGACAGGGGGCGCGGCGAGCAGTACTTC
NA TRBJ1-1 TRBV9 CASSSQRGDSAFF TGTGCCAGCAGCTCCCAACGGGGTGATTCGGCTTTCTTT
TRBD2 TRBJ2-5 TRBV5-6 CATTPGRGETQYF TGTGCCACTACACCTGGGAGGGGCGAGACCCAGTACTTC
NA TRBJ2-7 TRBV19 CASRDTNYEQYF TGTGCCAGTAGGGACACCAACTACGAGCAGTACTTC
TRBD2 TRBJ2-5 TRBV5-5 CASSSGPNAGGYETQYF TGTGCCAGCAGTTCGGGGCCGAATGCGGGGGGCTATGAGACCCAGTACTTC